The clone carrying this TCR beta chain was observed many times. What was amplified from RNA transcripts were TCR beta CDR3 regions. The TCR CDR3 first-round RT-PCR relied on the HTBI primer set. TCRdb reprocessed the multiplex PCR reads with MiXCR, giving one entry per CDR3 protein. The data hold under 300,000 distinct CDR3 sequences, with roughly 15% observed a single time. This entry is derived from a study of T cells in Graves' hyperthyroidism and ophthalmopathy. This CDR3 is built from 15 residues. The germline V gene encodes CDR1 LGHDT and CDR2 YNNKEL (reference sequence). V gave up 3 bases and J gave up 0 bases; unmatched junction bases: 4.

The sample comprised blood. The receptor's source is a middle-aged woman with Graves' hyperthyroidism. The chain employs TRBV3-1 and TRBJ1-1; TRBD1 agrees at 7 bases. CDR3 sequence reads: CASSHTGAVNTEAFF. CDR3 DNA: TGTGCCAGCAGCCACACAGGGGCGGTGAACACTGAAGCTTTCTTT.